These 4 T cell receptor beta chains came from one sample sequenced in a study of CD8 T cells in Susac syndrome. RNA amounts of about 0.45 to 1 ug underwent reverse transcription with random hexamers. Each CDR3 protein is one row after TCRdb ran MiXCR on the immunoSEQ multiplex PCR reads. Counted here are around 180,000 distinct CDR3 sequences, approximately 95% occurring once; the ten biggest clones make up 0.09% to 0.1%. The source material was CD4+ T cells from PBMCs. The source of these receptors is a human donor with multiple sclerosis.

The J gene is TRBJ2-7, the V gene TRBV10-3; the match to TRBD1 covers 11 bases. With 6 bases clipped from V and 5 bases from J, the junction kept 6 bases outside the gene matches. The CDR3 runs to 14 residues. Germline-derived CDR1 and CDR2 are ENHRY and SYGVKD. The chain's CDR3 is CAIRVRTGGDEQYF. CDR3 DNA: TGTGCCATCAGGGTTAGGACAGGGGGCGACGAGCAGTACTTC.

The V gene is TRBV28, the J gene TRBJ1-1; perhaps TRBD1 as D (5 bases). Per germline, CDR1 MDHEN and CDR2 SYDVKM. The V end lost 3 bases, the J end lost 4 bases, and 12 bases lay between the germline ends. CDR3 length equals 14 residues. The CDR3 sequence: CASSLRPQGTEAFF. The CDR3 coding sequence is TGTGCCAGCAGTTTGAGGCCCCAGGGCACTGAAGCTTTCTTT.

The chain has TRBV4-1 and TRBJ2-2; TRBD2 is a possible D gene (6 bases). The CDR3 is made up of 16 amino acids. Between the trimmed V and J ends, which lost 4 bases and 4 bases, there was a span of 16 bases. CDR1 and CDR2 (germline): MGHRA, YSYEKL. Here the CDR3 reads CASSPLGGLSTGELFF. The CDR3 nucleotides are TGCGCCAGCAGCCCCCTGGGGGGTCTTAGCACCGGGGAGCTGTTTTTT.

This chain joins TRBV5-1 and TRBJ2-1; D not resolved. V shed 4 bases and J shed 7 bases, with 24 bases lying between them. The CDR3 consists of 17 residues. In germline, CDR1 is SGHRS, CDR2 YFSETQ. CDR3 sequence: CASSLPSKRSDSNEQFF. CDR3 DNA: TGCGCCAGCAGCCTTCCATCGAAGAGGAGCGATAGTAATGAGCAGTTCTTC.